Sequencing of this TCR beta chain was carried out in a study of cytomegalovirus exposure and HLA in healthy donors. Study-level findings and limits: Compared with the roughly 700-donor mean, an Asian-associated ancestry cluster reportedly had fewer N-insertions, according to a later analysis. The availability of immune exposure information extended only to CMV serostatus. Most CMV-associated TCR beta chains appeared HLA-restricted in a later analysis.

The CDR3 is 17 residues long. Germline-derived CDR1 and CDR2 are MGHRA and YSYEKL. Trimming removed 5 bases at V and 5 bases at J, with 21 bases between. Vbeta (60) and Jbeta (13) primers were used in the PCR. This table comes from immunoSEQ multiplex PCR, and its TCRdb copy is limited to in-frame clones, with some not included. The sample shows 95,000 to 110,000 clones, about 74% of them seen only once. Regarding this clone: Its specificity is unknown.

The sequencing sample was made of PBMCs. This sequence originates from a woman in her thirties or forties in good health and CMV-seropositive. The chain carries TRBV4-1 and TRBJ2-2, with D possibly matching TRBD2 (7 bases). DNA for the CDR3: TGCGCCAGCAGCTTCGGAACGGGGGGCGCTTATACCGGGGAGCTGTTTTTT. Residues: CASSFGTGGAYTGELFF.